The following is a TCR beta chain sequence with its context. Its antigen remains unknown. Compared with germline, one end of the junction differs, possibly owing to a read error. A sample-barcoded 5' primer and a J-beta primer mix were used in a second PCR of roughly 6 to 11 cycles. TCRdb re-called the 5' RACE reads with MiXCR, one entry per CDR3 protein. This sample has about 1.5 million distinct CDR3 sequences, with roughly 40% found just once. This record comes from a study of blood T cells in healthy people across ages. Overall study findings and caveats: Estimates of total diversity, which came from one million sequenced T cells, were considered to be underestimates.

Each sample used at least 6 million PBMCs. Germline-derived CDR1 and CDR2 are KGHDR and SFDVKD. The CDR3 has 17 amino acids. The sequenced sample consisted of blood. This chain connects TRBV24-1 to TRBJ2-3, with D uncertain. The origin of this receptor is a woman in her late teens or twenties in good health. CDR3 bases: TGTGTCACCAGTGACCCCGAATCACCGCTAGGGTCAGATACGCAGTATTTT. It translates to CVTSDPESPLGSDTQYF.